This T cell receptor (beta chain) stems from a study of T cells in Graves' hyperthyroidism and ophthalmopathy (dated by TCRdb to between 2018 and 2020). Context from the whole study: Peripheral blood was collected at initial diagnosis, before any treatment. A discovery cohort of fewer than 110 patients, 43 with Graves' ophthalmopathy and under 60 with stable Graves' hyperthyroidism, was used to find distinguishing TCR V-J signatures. Whether ophthalmopathy could be predicted prospectively was tested in an independent validation cohort made up of about 20 hyperthyroidism patients plus 17 patients who later progressed to ophthalmopathy. The roughly 90 discovery patients were divided at random into training and test sets in a 7:3 ratio. In six Graves' hyperthyroidism patients, the study also compared T-cell repertoires from thyroid tissue with T-cell repertoires from blood. After blood sampling, hyperthyroidism patients were treated with methimazole at a starting dose of 30 mg daily, and ophthalmopathy patients were treated with high-dose intravenous methylprednisolone. According to the paper, TCR Vbeta CDR3 sequencing was carried out on 135 peripheral blood samples, which came from fewer than 50 ophthalmopathy, under 85 hyperthyroidism and approximately 17 progressor patients.

Amplification of TCR beta CDR3 regions was carried out from RNA transcripts. The TCR CDR3 was subjected to a first round of RT-PCR using the HTBI primer set and the Qiagen OneStep RT-PCR kit. The libraries were constructed in a second round of multiplex PCR and then size-selected and purified. The libraries were sequenced on an Illumina HiSeq2000 using paired-end 100 bp reads. For the original study's pipeline: SOAPnuke was used to process the raw data, removing reads that contained adapters or uncalled bases, had a mean Phred below 15, or lacked an exact match to the constant primer or identifier. High-quality paired reads were merged with COPE v1.2.5, and unique nucleotide sequences were defined as clonotypes. MiTCR v1.1 was used to align the clonotypes against IMGT TRBV, TRBD and TRBJ reference segments. Analysis was restricted to V-J combinations with a frequency above 0.0001, which covered roughly 99% of repertoires. A TCS score was defined as the ratio between F50 (clonal expansion) and ExV (chaos), using BLOSUM62-based TCRdist between CDR3 peptides within each V-J. Welch's t-statistics and random forest reduced around 550 V-J features to 13, which were used in a naive Bayes classifier (R e1071). TCRdb trimmed the raw reads at Q25, called clones with MiXCR and kept productive beta chains. Duplicate CDR3 protein sequences are folded into a single record with the most common DNA and genes. The V and J calls reflect TCRdb's pipeline rather than the authors' work. Within this sample are fewer than 700,000 distinct CDR3 sequences, with 17% of them counted one time only. Approximately 15% of the sample is held by the ten biggest clonotypes.

Ophthalmopathy patients had moderately to severely active disease, with a Clinical Activity Score of 3 or more, a NOSPECS grade of 4 or more, and a disease duration of less than 3 months. Patients with uncontrolled infections, other autoimmune diseases, pregnancy or lactation were excluded. Diagnoses were established on the basis of clinical symptoms, serum thyroxine and TRAb, thyroid ultrasound, and orbital computed tomography. Ficoll-Paque density gradient centrifugation was used to isolate PBMCs from approximately 10 ml of fresh peripheral blood. Trizol reagent was used to extract total RNA, and RNA quality was then checked on an Agilent 2100 Bioanalyzer. This clonotype came up many times. Its antigen is currently not known. Per-base quality was not reported, and no clone a single base away is much larger than it. The paper's findings and limits, for the study overall: Sample size was not statistically predetermined, and blinding of investigators to group allocation was not performed. Blood samples also contained most of the expanded thyroid clonotypes (frequency above 0.001), which suggests that blood repertoires may reflect thyroid immune responses. In validation, the model predicted progression to ophthalmopathy with 65% to 71% sensitivity and less than 80% specificity, a median of approximately 6.5 months before onset. Ophthalmopathy was separated from stable hyperthyroidism by a 13 V-J signature model, with approximately 86% sensitivity and roughly 81% specificity obtained in cross-validation and 80%/75% obtained in testing.

Sequencing was performed on blood. The clonotype originates from a woman aged 18-29 years with Graves' ophthalmopathy.

CDR3 loop: CASTLSGRATNEQFF. The nucleotide sequence is TGTGCCAGCACCCTTAGCGGGAGGGCCACAAATGAGCAGTTCTTC. In this chain, TRBV27 is recombined with TRBJ2-1, with TRBD2 matching 11 junction bases. Trimming removed 7 bases from V and 7 bases from J; the gene matches leave 9 bases unexplained. The CDR3 measures 15 amino acids from cysteine to phenylalanine. Of the read, only the CDR3 DNA is kept; its 45 bases are in frame from base 1. In the germline V gene (reference sequence), CDR1 corresponds to MNHEY and CDR2 to SMNVEV.